This T cell receptor (beta chain) was identified during a study of PD-1 blockade in classical Hodgkin lymphoma. Assay used: immunoSEQ multiplex PCR; TCRdb lists only in-frame clones, some missing. The sample has about 16,000 clones; roughly 86% are singletons. Time point described: newly diagnosed, previously untreated cHL patient sample. Researchers used newly diagnosed, untreated classical Hodgkin lymphoma PBMCs for comparison. The CDR3 extends over 14 amino acids. Trimming took off 2 bases at V and 7 bases at J, with 11 bases between the two ends. Germline V lookup: CDR1 KGHSH, CDR2 LQKENI. Sequencing used peripheral blood mononuclear cells (PBMCs). The J gene is TRBJ2-2, the V gene TRBV18; weak D call: TRBD2 (6 bases). The receptor's source is a human donor with classical Hodgkin lymphoma. CDR3 nucleotide sequence: TGTGCCAGCTCACCAGGGCAGCGGGTCGGGGAGCTGTTTTTT. This translates into CASSPGQRVGELFF.